Listed below are T cell receptor beta chains from one sample, sequenced in a study of siplizumab effects on memory and regulatory T cells. Some clones are missing from TCRdb's copy, which holds only in-frame ones; the method was immunoSEQ multiplex PCR. The sample includes about 50,000 clones, around 97% of them seen just once. Sequenced sample: naive CD8+ T cells sorted from blood. These receptors were taken from a human donor in good health. CDR3s include the opening cysteine and the closing phenylalanine or tryptophan. The D gene is left open where the match is weak. Size tells how often a clone was seen (once, few, many) or the class of an expanded clone, and some rows leave it out.

V: TRBV6-5
J: TRBJ2-7
size: few
D: TRBD2
DNA: TGTGCCAGCAGTTACTCGAATCTAGCGGGAGGCGAGCAGTACTTC
CDR3: CASSYSNLAGGEQYF

V: TRBV10-3
J: TRBJ1-2
size: .
D: .
DNA: TGTGCCATCAATCTAAAGGACGGGCCGGGCTATGGCTACACCTTC
CDR3: CAINLKDGPGYGYTF

V: TRBV11-2
J: TRBJ1-4
size: .
D: .
DNA: TGTGCCAGCAGCGACCTTGGCGCAACTAATGAAAAACTGTTTTTT
CDR3: CASSDLGATNEKLFF

V: TRBV28
J: TRBJ2-1
size: .
D: .
DNA: TGTGCCAGCAGTTTTAGAGTCAACAATGAGCAGTTCTTC
CDR3: CASSFRVNNEQFF

V: TRBV7-2
J: TRBJ2-1
size: .
D: .
DNA: TGTGCCAGCAGCCCCTCGCGGGACCACTCCTACAATGAGCAGTTCTTC
CDR3: CASSPSRDHSYNEQFF

V: TRBV12-5
J: TRBJ2-1
size: .
D: TRBD2
DNA: TGTGCTAGTGGCCCGGGACTAGCGAGAAATGAGCAGTTCTTC
CDR3: CASGPGLARNEQFF

V: TRBV5-1
J: TRBJ1-1
size: .
D: .
DNA: TGCGCCAGCAGCTTGGTCGGCGCCGCTGAAGCTTTCTTT
CDR3: CASSLVGAAEAFF

V: TRBV4-3
J: TRBJ2-3
size: .
D: TRBD2
DNA: TGCGCCAGCAGCCAAGTTGGGGGAACTAGCGAGCTAACTAGCACAGATACGCAGTATTTT
CDR3: CASSQVGGTSELTSTDTQYF

V: TRBV7-8
J: TRBJ1-6
size: .
D: .
DNA: TGTGCCAGCAGCTTAGCGGTGACAGCTTATTCACCCCTCCACTTT
CDR3: CASSLAVTAYSPLHF

V: TRBV19
J: TRBJ2-7
size: .
D: .
DNA: TGTGCCAGTAGTATTGTCCTAGACTCCTACGAGCAGTACTTC
CDR3: CASSIVLDSYEQYF

V: TRBV27
J: TRBJ2-1
size: .
D: TRBD2
DNA: TGTGCCAGCAGAATGGGGACTAGCGGGAGAGGGGGCAATGAGCAGTTCTTC
CDR3: CASRMGTSGRGGNEQFF

V: TRBV5-6
J: TRBJ1-1
size: .
D: .
DNA: TGTGCCAGCAGCTTGGTGGCCCCCACCGGGAACACTGAAGCTTTCTTT
CDR3: CASSLVAPTGNTEAFF

V: TRBV28
J: TRBJ2-7
size: .
D: .
DNA: TGTGCCAGCAGTTTACGTATCGGAAACTCCTACGAGCAGTACTTC
CDR3: CASSLRIGNSYEQYF

V: TRBV27
J: TRBJ1-3
size: .
D: .
DNA: TGTGCCAGCAGTTTATCGGGTTCAGGAAACACCATATATTTT
CDR3: CASSLSGSGNTIYF

V: TRBV28
J: TRBJ1-2
size: .
D: .
DNA: TGTGCCAGCAGTTTCCCCCCGGGCAGGACCTATTCTAACTATGGCTACACCTTC
CDR3: CASSFPPGRTYSNYGYTF

V: TRBV27
J: TRBJ1-6
size: .
D: .
DNA: TGTGCCAGCAAACTCTTAGACAGTCCCAATTCACCCCTCCACTTT
CDR3: CASKLLDSPNSPLHF

V: TRBV18
J: TRBJ2-7
size: .
D: TRBD2
DNA: TGTGCCAGCTCACCGGCGGGAGAGGGGACCTACGAGCAGTACTTC
CDR3: CASSPAGEGTYEQYF

V: TRBV2
J: TRBJ1-2
size: few
D: TRBD1
DNA: TGTGCCAGCAGCCCCGGACAGGGCTATGGCTACACCTTC
CDR3: CASSPGQGYGYTF

V: TRBV7-9
J: TRBJ1-2
size: .
D: TRBD1
DNA: TGTGCCAGCAGACAAGACAGGGGTGGCTACACCTTC
CDR3: CASRQDRGGYTF

V: TRBV6-5
J: TRBJ2-1
size: once
D: TRBD1
DNA: TGTGCCAGCCTCCGCGGGACAGGGAGCAATGAGCAGTTCTTC
CDR3: CASLRGTGSNEQFF

V: TRBV23-1
J: TRBJ2-6
size: .
D: .
DNA: TGCGCCAGCAAAGCCCGAACAGGGCCAAGCTCTGGGGCCAACGTCCTGACTTTC
CDR3: CASKARTGPSSGANVLTF

V: TRBV6-1
J: TRBJ1-2
size: .
D: TRBD1
DNA: TGTGCCAGCACAGGGGGGTATGGCTACACCTTC
CDR3: CASTGGYGYTF

V: TRBV28
J: TRBJ1-5
size: .
D: .
DNA: TGTGCCAGCAGGGGCAGGGTAAATGGCAATCAGCCCCAGCATTTT
CDR3: CASRGRVNGNQPQHF

V: TRBV27
J: TRBJ1-1
size: .
D: .
DNA: TGTGCCAGCAGTGATGTCAACACTGAAGCTTTCTTT
CDR3: CASSDVNTEAFF

V: TRBV28
J: TRBJ1-6
size: .
D: .
DNA: TGTGCCAGCAGTTCCCGACAGCCCTCACCCCTCCACTTT
CDR3: CASSSRQPSPLHF

V: TRBV7-2
J: TRBJ2-7
size: .
D: TRBD2
DNA: TGTGCCAGCAGCTTAGCTTCACGGCTAGCGGGAGGGCCCTACGAGCAGTACTTC
CDR3: CASSLASRLAGGPYEQYF

V: TRBV27
J: TRBJ1-1
size: .
D: .
DNA: TGTGCCAGCCGCTCAGGTGAGGGCACTGAAGCTTTCTTT
CDR3: CASRSGEGTEAFF

V: TRBV5-8
J: TRBJ1-5
size: .
D: TRBD1
DNA: TGTGCCAGCAGCCCGGACAGGGGATATAGCAATCAGCCCCAGCATTTT
CDR3: CASSPDRGYSNQPQHF

V: TRBV27
J: TRBJ1-5
size: .
D: .
DNA: TGTGCCAGCAGCCGGACAACCAGCCTCAATCAGCCCCAGCATTTT
CDR3: CASSRTTSLNQPQHF

V: TRBV27
J: TRBJ2-7
size: .
D: .
DNA: TGTGCCAGCAGTGGGGGTAGCCTAGACCTGTACTTC
CDR3: CASSGGSLDLYF

V: TRBV9
J: TRBJ2-1
size: .
D: TRBD2
DNA: TGTGCCAGCAGCGCTTTAGCGGGAGTTCAGTACAATGAGCAGTTCTTC
CDR3: CASSALAGVQYNEQFF

V: TRBV28
J: TRBJ1-5
size: .
D: .
DNA: TGTGCCAGCAGGCTTACAGGGAGCAATCAGCCCCAGCATTTT
CDR3: CASRLTGSNQPQHF

V: TRBV7-8
J: TRBJ2-2
size: .
D: .
DNA: TGTGCCAGCAGCTTGGGGGCCCACACCGGGGAGCTGTTTTTT
CDR3: CASSLGAHTGELFF

V: TRBV7-2
J: TRBJ1-1
size: once
D: TRBD1
DNA: TGTGCCAGCAGCTTACCAGGGGGGAACACTGAAGCTTTCTTT
CDR3: CASSLPGGNTEAFF

V: TRBV10-2
J: TRBJ2-1
size: .
D: .
DNA: TGCGCCAGCAGTGAGTCCGGAGGTGAGCAGTTCTTC
CDR3: CASSESGGEQFF

V: TRBV13
J: TRBJ2-7
size: .
D: TRBD1
DNA: TGTGCCAGCAGCGAAAGACTCAGGACAGGGGGCGGCGAGCAGTACTTC
CDR3: CASSERLRTGGGEQYF

V: TRBV5-1
J: TRBJ2-2
size: .
D: .
DNA: TGCGCCAGCAGCTTGGCACACGGATACACCGGGGAGCTGTTTTTT
CDR3: CASSLAHGYTGELFF

V: TRBV5-8
J: TRBJ1-6
size: .
D: TRBD1
DNA: TGTGCCAGCAGCGATACCCGGGACAGCACCAATTCACCCCTCCACTTT
CDR3: CASSDTRDSTNSPLHF

V: TRBV6-5
J: TRBJ1-1
size: .
D: .
DNA: TGTGCCAGCAGTTCAGAGCTGAACACTGAAGCTTTCTTT
CDR3: CASSSELNTEAFF

V: TRBV7-3
J: TRBJ2-1
size: .
D: .
DNA: TGTGCCAGCAGCCTCGAGGGGGTTAGCGCCAATGAGCAGTTCTTC
CDR3: CASSLEGVSANEQFF

V: TRBV27
J: TRBJ1-2
size: .
D: .
DNA: TGTGCCAGCAGTCCGATCACGGGCTATGGCTACACCTTC
CDR3: CASSPITGYGYTF

V: TRBV28
J: TRBJ2-7
size: .
D: .
DNA: TGTGCCAGCAGTTTAAATACTCCCCGTCTCTACGAGCAGTACTTC
CDR3: CASSLNTPRLYEQYF

V: TRBV29-1
J: TRBJ2-7
size: once
D: .
DNA: TGCAGCGTCGCCGCCAACTACGAGCAGTACTTC
CDR3: CSVAANYEQYF

V: TRBV29-1
J: TRBJ2-1
size: .
D: TRBD2
DNA: TGCAGCGTTGAGGCGGGAGGGTACAATGAGCAGTTCTTC
CDR3: CSVEAGGYNEQFF

V: TRBV2
J: TRBJ1-1
size: .
D: .
DNA: TGTGCCAGCAGGGATACTGTGAACACTGAAGCTTTCTTT
CDR3: CASRDTVNTEAFF

V: TRBV30
J: TRBJ2-3
size: .
D: TRBD2
DNA: TGTGCCTGGAGTGTACAAGCCGGGAGGGCCCGAGATACGCAGTATTTT
CDR3: CAWSVQAGRARDTQYF

V: TRBV7-2
J: TRBJ1-1
size: .
D: .
DNA: TGTGCCAGCAGCTTAGATGTGGGAACTGAAGCTTTCTTT
CDR3: CASSLDVGTEAFF